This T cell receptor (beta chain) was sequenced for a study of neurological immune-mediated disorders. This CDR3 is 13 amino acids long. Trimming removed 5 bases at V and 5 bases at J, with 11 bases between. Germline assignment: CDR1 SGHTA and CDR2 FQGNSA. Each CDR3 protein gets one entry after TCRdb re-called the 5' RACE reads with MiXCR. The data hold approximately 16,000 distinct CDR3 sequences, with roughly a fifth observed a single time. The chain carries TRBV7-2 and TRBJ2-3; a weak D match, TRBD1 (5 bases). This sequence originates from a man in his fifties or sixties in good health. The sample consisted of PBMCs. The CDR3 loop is CASSQGVLDTQYF. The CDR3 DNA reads TGTGCCAGCAGCCAGGGTGTACTAGATACGCAGTATTTT.